Below are 20 T cell receptor beta chains sequenced from a single sample in a study of beta chain features in type 1 diabetes. The authors reverse transcribed all of the isolated RNA, so sequencing captured expressed TCRB transcripts. Assay used: immunoSEQ multiplex PCR; TCRdb lists only in-frame clones, some missing. The table lists 300,000 to 450,000 clones, over 9.5% of them singletons, with under 0.02% in the top ten. Sequenced material: naive CD4+ T cells from blood. Source of these receptors: a man aged 18 to 29 in good health.

V gene TRBV6-5 combines with J gene TRBJ2-1, with D maybe TRBD1 (6 bases). The V end was cut by 6 bases, the J end by 0 bases, with 9 bases between. Germline V gene data show CDR1 as MNHEY and CDR2 as SVGAGI. The CDR3 runs 14 residues. In nucleotides, the CDR3 is TGTGCCAGCAGGACAGGCAACTCCTACAATGAGCAGTTCTTC. Translated: CASRTGNSYNEQFF.

This clone was detected a few times. The chain links TRBV4-3 to TRBJ1-5; 9 bases match TRBD1. V trimming: 0 bases; J trimming: 3 bases; junction bases outside the gene matches: 6. In germline, CDR1 is LGHNA, CDR2 YSLEER. There are 17 residues in the CDR3. CDR3 loop: CASSQDGGQGSNQPQHF. In DNA, the CDR3 is TGCGCCAGCAGCCAAGATGGAGGACAGGGGTCCAATCAGCCCCAGCATTTT.

V is TRBV7-2 and J is TRBJ2-7; 7 bases align to TRBD1. Germline assignment: CDR1 SGHTA and CDR2 FQGNSA. This CDR3 is 14 amino acids long. After removal of 3 bases from V and 1 base from J, the junction contained 3 bases not matched to a gene. The CDR3 sequence is CASSFGQESYEQYF. Here the CDR3 DNA reads TGTGCCAGCAGCTTCGGACAGGAATCCTACGAGCAGTACTTC.

This clone was seen a handful of times. CDR3 nucleotide sequence: TGCAGCGTTATACACAGGGGGGCCCCCACTGAAGCTTTCTTT. Translating it yields CSVIHRGAPTEAFF. The chain combines TRBV29-1 with TRBJ1-1; 8 bases agree with TRBD1. Germline CDR1 and CDR2: SQVTM and ANQGSEA. With 5 bases clipped from V and 4 bases from J, the junction kept 9 bases outside the gene matches. This CDR3 has 14 amino acids. The full variable domain, its missing parts supplied by reference TRBV29-1 and TRBJ1-1, is SAVISQKPSRDICQRGTSLTIQCQVDSQVTMMFWYRQQPGQSLTLIATANQGSEATYESGFVIDKFPISRPNLTFSTLTVSNMSPEDSSIYLCSVIHRGAPTEAFFGQGTRLTVV.

CDR3 protein: CASSLSDRTKLFF. In nucleotides, the CDR3 is TGTGCCAGCAGCTTATCGGACAGGACTAAACTGTTTTTT. The rearrangement joins TRBV11-2 to TRBJ1-4; 7 bases are shared with TRBD1. Germline CDR1 reads SGHAT; CDR2 reads FQNNGV. V shed 2 bases and J 11 bases; nucleotides not matched to a gene: 5. The CDR3 runs 13 residues.

The chain has TRBV7-9 and TRBJ2-3; TRBD2 aligns across 13 bases. The CDR3 has 17 amino acids. Germline V gene data show CDR1 as SEHNR and CDR2 as FQNEAQ (reference sequence). Trimming took 5 bases from V and 7 from J; bases not matched to a gene: 12. CDR3 sequence reads: CASSQETGTSGIYTQYF. As DNA, the CDR3 is TGTGCCAGCAGCCAGGAGACCGGGACTAGCGGGATATATACGCAGTATTTT.

This clone was counted a few times. The chain employs TRBV29-1 and TRBJ1-2; TRBD1 aligns across 10 bases. The CDR3 totals 14 residues. The ends lost 6 bases at V and 1 base at J; junction bases unmatched: 5. Looked up from germline, CDR1 is SQVTM and CDR2 is ANQGSEA. In DNA form, the CDR3 reads TGCAGCGTCACCGGGACAGGGGATAACTATGGCTACACCTTC. This sequence encodes CSVTGTGDNYGYTF.

This clone was detected a few times. J is TRBJ1-5 and V is TRBV14; 7 nucleotides match TRBD1. The J segment lost 9 bases and the V segment lost 4 bases, leaving 6 bases of the junction unmatched. The CDR3 totals 13 residues. Looked up from germline, CDR1 is SGHDN and CDR2 is FVKESK. The CDR3 DNA follows: TGTGCCAGCAGCCCGACAGGGTTCGGGCCCCAGCATTTT. Its protein product is CASSPTGFGPQHF.

The CDR3 DNA follows: TGTGCCAGCAGCTTAGGAGGCAGTTCCTACGAGCAGTACTTC. Its translation is CASSLGGSSYEQYF. The chain combines TRBV11-3 with TRBJ2-7; D is uncertain. Germline V gives CDR1 SGHNT, CDR2 YENEEA. This CDR3 is 14 amino acids long. Trimming stripped 1 base from V and 1 base from J, with 8 bases between.

CDR3 DNA sequence: TGTGCCAGCAGCTTAAGGTCCCATCGGGACACTGAAGCTTTCTTT. It translates to CASSLRSHRDTEAFF. The rearrangement joins TRBV7-2 to TRBJ1-1; D remains unclear. V lost 2 bases and J lost 3, with 13 bases in between. The CDR3 is 15 residues long. Germline CDR1 SGHTA, CDR2 FQGNSA.

This clone was picked up a small number of times. V and J are TRBV28 and TRBJ2-1, with D unclear. Trimming pared 9 bases from V and 0 bases from J, leaving 9 bases between. From germline, CDR1 is MDHEN and CDR2 SYDVKM. The CDR3 loop spans 13 amino acids. CDR3 protein: CASGPSSYNEQFF. CDR3 DNA sequence: TGTGCCAGTGGGCCGAGCTCCTACAATGAGCAGTTCTTC.

This chain joins TRBV19 and TRBJ2-2; 7 nucleotides line up with TRBD1. This CDR3 has 15 amino acids. Germline lookup yields CDR1 LNHDA and CDR2 SQIVND (reference sequence). Germline trimming cut 2 bases from V and 4 bases from J; bases unmatched to any gene: 4. CDR3 in DNA: TGTGCCAGTAGTATATCCCGGGACAGCACCGGGGAGCTGTTTTTT. Its translation is CASSISRDSTGELFF.

V gene TRBV6-6 combines with J gene TRBJ2-5, with 7 bases fitting TRBD1. The V gene's germline CDR1 is MNHNY and CDR2 SVGAGI (reference sequence). V shed 4 bases and J 2 bases; nucleotides not matched to a gene: 7. The CDR3 extends over 15 amino acids. The CDR3 loop reads CASSSLGQPQETQYF. CDR3 nucleotides: TGTGCCAGCAGTTCCTTGGGACAGCCACAAGAGACCCAGTACTTC.

This clone was counted ten times or more. Other DNA sequences in this specimen translate into the identical CDR3. The V gene is TRBV30, the J gene TRBJ1-3; D not resolved. CDR1 is GTSNPN, CDR2 SVGIG, per germline (reference sequence). V lost 1 base and J lost 4, with 2 bases in between. The CDR3 extends over 11 amino acids. CDR3 bases: TGTGCCTGGAGTGCAGGAAACACCATATATTTT. Amino acid sequence: CAWSAGNTIYF.

V and J are TRBV25-1 and TRBJ2-1, with TRBD1 identical over 10 bases. In germline, CDR1 is MGHDK, CDR2 SYGVNS. V lost 5 bases to trimming and J lost 7 bases; unmatched junction nucleotides: 8. The CDR3 runs 15 residues. Here the CDR3 reads CASSSPGQGMNEQFF. In nucleotides, the CDR3 is TGTGCCAGCAGTTCACCGGGACAGGGGATGAATGAGCAGTTCTTC.

This clone was observed a few times. The chain has TRBV18 and TRBJ1-5; tentative D call: TRBD1 (6 bases). The CDR3 runs to 13 residues. The V end lost 6 bases, the J end lost 4 bases, and 10 bases lay between the germline ends. CDR1 is KGHSH and CDR2 is LQKENI in the germline V gene. CDR3 nucleotides: TGTGCCAGCTCCCCAGGGACAAATCAGCCCCAGCATTTT. Its protein product is CASSPGTNQPQHF.

Only a few counts were recorded for this clone. The CDR3 region is CASSLGIGRDGNQPQHF. The CDR3 nucleotides read TGTGCCAGCAGCTTAGGAATCGGCAGGGATGGCAATCAGCCCCAGCATTTT. The V gene is TRBV7-9, the J gene TRBJ1-5; possibly TRBD1 for D (5 bases). Trimming shortened V by 1 base and J by 2 bases, and 15 bases separated the two germline ends. Germline V gene data show CDR1 as SEHNR and CDR2 as FQNEAQ (reference sequence). This CDR3 is 17 amino acids long.

A few counts support this clone. V usage is TRBV28 and J usage is TRBJ2-7, with unresolved D. CDR3 length: 14 amino acids. V was clipped by 7 bases and J by 0 bases, with 13 bases between them. Germline CDR1 reads MDHEN; CDR2 reads SYDVKM. This chain's CDR3 is CASTAPQVSYEQYF. The CDR3 DNA sequence: TGTGCCAGCACCGCCCCACAAGTCTCCTACGAGCAGTACTTC.

The chain joins TRBV4-2 to TRBJ2-4; 7 bases map to TRBD1. CDR1 LGHNA and CDR2 YNFKEQ come from the germline V gene. The V and J ends lost 1 base and 0 bases, in that order; junction bases with no gene match: 9. The CDR3 extends over 18 amino acids. CDR3 sequence reads: CASSQAPGDSLAKNIQYF. The CDR3 DNA is TGTGCCAGCAGCCAAGCTCCTGGGGACAGCCTAGCCAAAAACATTCAGTACTTC.

In its sample, this clone was seen a few times. V is TRBV30 and J is TRBJ1-5; TRBD1 might be the D (5 bases). Per germline, CDR1 GTSNPN and CDR2 SVGIG (reference sequence). This CDR3 is 13 amino acids long. V lost 5 bases to trimming and J lost 1 base, with 9 bases between them. DNA for the CDR3: TGTGCCTGGGGACACAAGAGCAATCAGCCCCAGCATTTT. This codes for CAWGHKSNQPQHF. Together with reference TRBV30 and TRBJ1-5, the CDR3 gives the full variable domain: SQTIHQWPATLVQPVGSPLSLECTVEGTSNPNLYWYRQAAGRGLQLLFYSVGIGQISSEVPQNLSASRPQDRQFILSSKKLLLSDSGFYLCAWGHKSNQPQHFGDGTRLSIL.